The rows below give T cell receptor beta chains drawn from one sample of a study of T-cell reconstitution after alpha-beta-depleted transplantation in children. Via MiXCR, TCRdb re-called the PCR reads, giving one row per CDR3 protein. This table has hundreds of thousands of distinct CDR3 sequences, about 24% appearing once. This specimen consisted of PBMCs, mostly from graft donor cells, obtained 360 days after TCRalphabeta/CD19-depleted stem cell transplant. The receptors stem from a female patient aged 2-15 years who had a stem cell transplant for congenital amegakaryocytic thrombocytopenia, so the T cells may come from the graft donor. Each CDR3 is given with its conserved first and last residue. D genes are given only for firm matches.

D,V,J,CDR3
TRBD1,TRBV6-6,TRBJ2-7,CASSPTGGEQYF
TRBD1,TRBV20-1,TRBJ2-7,CSAIRDRAYEQYF
-,TRBV2,TRBJ1-5,CASGAGASNQPQHF
-,TRBV29-1,TRBJ1-3,CSARRNGNTIYF
-,TRBV7-9,TRBJ2-7,CASSLGPGLEQYF
TRBD2,TRBV5-1,TRBJ2-3,CASSSRTSGDGTQYF
TRBD2,TRBV6-5,TRBJ2-1,CASSYSQAGTRGSYNEQFF
TRBD1,TRBV29-1,TRBJ1-1,CSVEEGIGGVTEAFF
-,TRBV4-1,TRBJ2-5,CASSLQGAGGETQYF
TRBD1,TRBV5-1,TRBJ2-5,CASSPGQGVKRETQYF
-,TRBV6-6,TRBJ2-7,CASSFPVSYEQYF
-,TRBV29-1,TRBJ1-1,CSARRTADIGYTEAFF
-,TRBV7-2,TRBJ2-3,CASSATRGGRFTDTQYF
-,TRBV7-2,TRBJ2-2,CASSTVSSTGELFF
-,TRBV5-1,TRBJ2-3,CASSLRDRTSRGTDTQYF
TRBD2,TRBV29-1,TRBJ2-1,CSVLTSGRNEQFF
TRBD1,TRBV12-3/TRBV12-4,TRBJ1-1,CASSLRTGDTEAFF
TRBD1,TRBV7-8,TRBJ1-2,CASSLDRTGHGYTF
-,TRBV2,TRBJ1-2,CASSEGLTGYGYTF
-,TRBV5-1,TRBJ1-1,CASSYEGGGEAFF
-,TRBV12-3/TRBV12-4,TRBJ2-1,CASSPSDYNEQFF
-,TRBV27,TRBJ2-3,CASSLRRLQSTDTQYF
TRBD2,TRBV25-1,TRBJ2-1,CASTSGSVNEQFF
-,TRBV5-1,TRBJ2-3,CASSLDRVGTDTQYF
-,TRBV27,TRBJ2-6,CASREWAAGANVLTF
-,TRBV10-2,TRBJ2-2,CASSEKGNTGELFF
-,TRBV6-6,TRBJ2-1,CASTLGSNEQFF
-,TRBV4-2,TRBJ2-7,CASSQVPGGTYEQYF
-,TRBV5-1,TRBJ2-6,CASSLGSGYSGANVLTF
TRBD2,TRBV2,TRBJ2-1,CASPGLAGVPSTSEAYNEQFF
-,TRBV3-1,TRBJ2-2,CASSQATTALGELFF
-,TRBV28,TRBJ2-3,CASSLERGGTDTQYF
TRBD1,TRBV7-2,TRBJ2-1,CASSLAPGQGFFNEQFF
-,TRBV3-1,TRBJ2-7,CASSQVWDVQYF
TRBD2,TRBV18,TRBJ2-1,CASSPPPSGGFNEQFF
-,TRBV24-1,TRBJ1-1,CATTSGAEAFF
-,TRBV5-1,TRBJ2-5,CASSLKLNQETQYF
TRBD1,TRBV10-3,TRBJ2-7,CATEAPGDRGYEQYF
-,TRBV29-1,TRBJ2-7,CSVELLGRGYEQYF
-,TRBV20-1,TRBJ1-1,CSAQENTEAFF
-,TRBV29-1,TRBJ2-7,CSADPALYEQYF
TRBD1,TRBV24-1,TRBJ2-1,CATSDYRDSLNEQFF
-,TRBV14,TRBJ2-1,CASSQEIFGQGVNNEQFF
-,TRBV19,TRBJ1-1,CASSIGVETEAFF
-,TRBV12-3/TRBV12-4,TRBJ2-1,CASLSFPSYNEQFF
-,TRBV6-4,TRBJ2-3,CASSDQRTDTQYF
-,TRBV4-1,TRBJ2-7,CASSQAPRSTYEQYF
TRBD2,TRBV27,TRBJ2-1,CASSLSPTPLLADNPYNEQFF
-,TRBV7-9,TRBJ2-1,CASMRAPGRGEQFF
-,TRBV7-9,TRBJ1-2,CASSLGTANYGYTF
-,TRBV20-1,TRBJ2-5,CSARDSVRAQTQYF
-,TRBV20-1,TRBJ2-5,CSAEGQLQETQYF
-,TRBV5-6,TRBJ2-2,CASSTGHFTGELFF